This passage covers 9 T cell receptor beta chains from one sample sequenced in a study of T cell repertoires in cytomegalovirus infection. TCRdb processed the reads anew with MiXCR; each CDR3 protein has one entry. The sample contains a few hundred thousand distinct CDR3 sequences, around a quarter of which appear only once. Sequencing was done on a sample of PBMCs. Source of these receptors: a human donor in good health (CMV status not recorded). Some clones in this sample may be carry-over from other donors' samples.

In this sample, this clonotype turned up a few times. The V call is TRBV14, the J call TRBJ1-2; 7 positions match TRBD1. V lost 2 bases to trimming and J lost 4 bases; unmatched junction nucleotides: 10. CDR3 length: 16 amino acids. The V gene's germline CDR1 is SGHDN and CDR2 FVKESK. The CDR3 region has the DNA TGTGCCAGCAGCCAAAGACAGGGAAGGCAGAGCTATGGCTACACCTTC. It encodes CASSQRQGRQSYGYTF.

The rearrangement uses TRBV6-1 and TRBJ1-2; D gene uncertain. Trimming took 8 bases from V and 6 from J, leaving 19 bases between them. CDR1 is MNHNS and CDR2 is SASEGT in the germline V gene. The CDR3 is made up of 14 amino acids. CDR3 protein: CASGGKRGFHGYTF. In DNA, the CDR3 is TGTGCCAGCGGAGGGAAACGGGGATTCCATGGCTACACCTTC.

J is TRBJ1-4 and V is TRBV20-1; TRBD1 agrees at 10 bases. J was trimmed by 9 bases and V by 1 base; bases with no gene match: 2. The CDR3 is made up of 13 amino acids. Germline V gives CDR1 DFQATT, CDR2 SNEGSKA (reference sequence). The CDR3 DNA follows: TGCAGTGCTAGAGGACAGGGGGCACAAAAACTGTTTTTT. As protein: CSARGQGAQKLFF.

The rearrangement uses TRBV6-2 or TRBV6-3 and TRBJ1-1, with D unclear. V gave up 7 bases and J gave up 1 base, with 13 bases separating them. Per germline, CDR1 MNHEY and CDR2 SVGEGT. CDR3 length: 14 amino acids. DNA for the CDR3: TGTGCCAGCACTAACCGGCCGGAGAACACTGAAGCTTTCTTT. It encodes CASTNRPENTEAFF.

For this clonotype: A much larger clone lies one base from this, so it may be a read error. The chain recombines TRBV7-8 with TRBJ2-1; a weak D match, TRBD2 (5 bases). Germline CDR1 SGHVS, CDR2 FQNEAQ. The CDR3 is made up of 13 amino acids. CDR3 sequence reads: CASTTRVRNEQIF. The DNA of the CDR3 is TGTGCCAGCACCACGAGGGTTAGGAATGAGCAGATCTTC.

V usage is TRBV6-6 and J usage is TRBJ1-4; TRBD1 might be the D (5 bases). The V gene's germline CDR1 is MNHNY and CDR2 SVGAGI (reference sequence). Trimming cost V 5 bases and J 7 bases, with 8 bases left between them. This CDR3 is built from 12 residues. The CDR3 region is CASSGRGEKLFF. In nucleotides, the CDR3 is TGTGCCAGCAGTGGGAGGGGTGAAAAACTGTTTTTT.

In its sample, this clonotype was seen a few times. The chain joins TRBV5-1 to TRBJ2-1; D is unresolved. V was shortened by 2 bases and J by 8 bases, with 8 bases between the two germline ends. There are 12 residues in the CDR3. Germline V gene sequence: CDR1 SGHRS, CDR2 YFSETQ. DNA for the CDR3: TGCGCCAGCAGCTTCACCGGCGATGAGCAGTTCTTC. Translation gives CASSFTGDEQFF.

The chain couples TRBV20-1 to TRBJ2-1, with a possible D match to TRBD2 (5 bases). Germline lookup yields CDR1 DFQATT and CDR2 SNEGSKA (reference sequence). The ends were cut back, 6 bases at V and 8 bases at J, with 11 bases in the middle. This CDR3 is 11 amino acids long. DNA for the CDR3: TGCAGTGCAGAGGACTTAGATGAGCAGTTCTTC. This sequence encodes CSAEDLDEQFF.

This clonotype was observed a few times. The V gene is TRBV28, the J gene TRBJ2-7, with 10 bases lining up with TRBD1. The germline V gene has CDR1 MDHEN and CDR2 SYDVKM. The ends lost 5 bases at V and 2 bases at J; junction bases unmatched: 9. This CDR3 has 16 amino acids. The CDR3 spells CASSTPTGTGAYEQYF. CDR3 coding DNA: TGTGCCAGCAGTACTCCGACCGGGACAGGGGCCTACGAGCAGTACTTC.